This T cell receptor beta chain was identified during a study of control samples from healthy donors and cancer patients. Trimming took 2 bases from V and 4 from J; bases not matched to a gene: 10. The CDR3 covers 16 residues. Germline V CDR1 and CDR2: MNHNS, SASEGT. Only in-frame clones appear in the TCRdb table, and some are missing; sequencing was by immunoSEQ multiplex PCR. Here the sample spans over 50,000 clones, 90% to 97% being singletons. Sequencing was done on a sample of blood. The chain links TRBV6-1 to TRBJ2-7, with TRBD1 matching 8 bases. The source of this sequence is a woman in her late teens or twenties in good health. This chain's CDR3 is CASSEIYGGQVYEQYF. CDR3 in DNA: TGTGCCAGCAGTGAAATTTATGGGGGACAGGTGTACGAGCAGTACTTC.